This TCR beta chain originates from a study of vaccination effects on CD4 cells after COVID-19. Whole-study context: At 16 days and one week before vaccination, two convalescent patients gave samples. General study findings and limits: Convalescent patients were scarce, and early post-infection timepoints were absent. Marked clonal contraction was seen in infection- and vaccine-induced clones late after vaccination.

Losses at the gene ends were 2 bases for V and 3 bases for J; bases not matched to a gene: 8. Germline CDR1 is SGHNT and CDR2 is YYREEE (reference sequence). There are 16 residues in the CDR3. Before any sequencing was done, the ViraFEST assay used viral peptide pools to expand antigen-specific CD4+ T cells. The culture ran for approximately nine days before CD4+ T cells were isolated. Documented for the person is a PCR-confirmed SARS-CoV-2 infection occurring between March and December 2020. Produced via immunoSEQ multiplex PCR; TCRdb's table is partial and in-frame only. The repertoire consists of nearly 45,000 clones, with approximately 72% occurring once and the leading ten covering less than 30%. Points on this clone: The antigen is unknown.

The V gene is TRBV5-4, the J gene TRBJ2-5; the match to TRBD2 covers 9 bases. The sample here was CD4+ T cells from PBMCs cultured with a peptide pool, taken before COVID-19 vaccination. The origin of this receptor is a human donor who had a prior SARS-CoV-2 infection. DNA for the CDR3: TGTGCCAGCAGCTTTGGTGGCGGGGGGGCTAAAGAGACCCAGTACTTC. The encoded protein is CASSFGGGGAKETQYF.